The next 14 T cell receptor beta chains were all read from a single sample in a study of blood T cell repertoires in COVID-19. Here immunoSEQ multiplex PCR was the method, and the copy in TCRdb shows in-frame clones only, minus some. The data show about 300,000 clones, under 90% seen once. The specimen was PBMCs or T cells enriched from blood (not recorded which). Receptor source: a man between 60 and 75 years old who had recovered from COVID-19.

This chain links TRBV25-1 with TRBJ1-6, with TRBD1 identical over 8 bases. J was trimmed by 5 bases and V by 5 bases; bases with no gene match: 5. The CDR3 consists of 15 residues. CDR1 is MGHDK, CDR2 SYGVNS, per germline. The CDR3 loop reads CASSQGAQDNSPLHF. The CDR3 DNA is TGTGCCAGCAGTCAGGGGGCGCAGGATAATTCACCCCTCCACTTT. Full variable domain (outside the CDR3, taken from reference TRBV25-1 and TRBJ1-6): EADIYQTPRYLVIGTGKKITLECSQTMGHDKMYWYQQDPGMELHLIHYSYGVNSTEKGDLSSESTVSRIRTEHFPLTLESARPSHTSQYLCASSQGAQDNSPLHFGNGTRLTVT.

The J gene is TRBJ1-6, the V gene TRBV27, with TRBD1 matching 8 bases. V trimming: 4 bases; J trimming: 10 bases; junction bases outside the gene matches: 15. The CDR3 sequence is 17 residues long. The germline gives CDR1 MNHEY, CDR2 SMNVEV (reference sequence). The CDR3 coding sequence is TGTGCCAGCAGTTCCCTACCCAAACAGGGGGTGGGGTCACCCCTCCACTTT. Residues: CASSSLPKQGVGSPLHF.

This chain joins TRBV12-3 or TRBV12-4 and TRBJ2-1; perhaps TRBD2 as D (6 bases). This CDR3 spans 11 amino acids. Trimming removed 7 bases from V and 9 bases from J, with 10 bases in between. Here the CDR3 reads CASTRTTEQFF. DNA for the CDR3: TGTGCCAGCACTCGGACTACTGAGCAGTTCTTC.

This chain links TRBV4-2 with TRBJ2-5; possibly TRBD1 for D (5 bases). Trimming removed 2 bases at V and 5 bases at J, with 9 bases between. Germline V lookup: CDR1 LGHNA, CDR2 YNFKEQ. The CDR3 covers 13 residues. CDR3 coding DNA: TGTGCCAGCAGCCAATTTAAGGGGGAGACCCAGTACTTC. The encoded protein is CASSQFKGETQYF.

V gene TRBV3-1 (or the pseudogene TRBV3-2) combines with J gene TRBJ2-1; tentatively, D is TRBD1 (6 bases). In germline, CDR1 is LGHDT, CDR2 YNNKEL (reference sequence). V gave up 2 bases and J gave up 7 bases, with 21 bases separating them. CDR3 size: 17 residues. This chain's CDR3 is CASSQISLGTRKNEQFF. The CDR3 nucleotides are TGTGCCAGCAGCCAAATAAGTTTGGGGACACGAAAGAATGAGCAGTTCTTC.

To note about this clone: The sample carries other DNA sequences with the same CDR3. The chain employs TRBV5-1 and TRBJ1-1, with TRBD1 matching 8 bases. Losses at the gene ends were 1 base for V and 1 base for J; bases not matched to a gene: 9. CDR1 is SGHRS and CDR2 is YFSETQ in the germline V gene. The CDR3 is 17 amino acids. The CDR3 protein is CASSLRGQGRRNTEAFF. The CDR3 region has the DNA TGCGCCAGCAGCTTGCGAGGACAGGGAAGGCGGAACACTGAAGCTTTCTTT. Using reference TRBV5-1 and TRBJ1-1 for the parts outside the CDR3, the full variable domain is KAGVTQTPRYLIKTRGQQVTLSCSPISGHRSVSWYQQTPGQGLQFLFEYFSETQRNKGNFPGRFSGRQFSNSRSEMNVSTLELGDSALYLCASSLRGQGRRNTEAFFGQGTRLTVV.

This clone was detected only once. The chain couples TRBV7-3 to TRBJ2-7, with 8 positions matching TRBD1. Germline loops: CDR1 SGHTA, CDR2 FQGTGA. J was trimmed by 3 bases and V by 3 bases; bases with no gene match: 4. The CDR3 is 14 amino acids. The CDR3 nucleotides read TGTGCCAGCAGCTTCGGACAGGGCGACTACGAGCAGTACTTC. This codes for CASSFGQGDYEQYF.

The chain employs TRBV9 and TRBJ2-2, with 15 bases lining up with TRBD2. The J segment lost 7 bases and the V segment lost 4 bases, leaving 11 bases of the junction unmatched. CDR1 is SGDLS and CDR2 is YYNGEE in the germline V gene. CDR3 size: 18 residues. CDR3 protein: CASSPGLAGGPVGGELFF. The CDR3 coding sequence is TGTGCCAGCAGCCCAGGACTAGCGGGAGGGCCGGTCGGCGGGGAGCTGTTTTTT.

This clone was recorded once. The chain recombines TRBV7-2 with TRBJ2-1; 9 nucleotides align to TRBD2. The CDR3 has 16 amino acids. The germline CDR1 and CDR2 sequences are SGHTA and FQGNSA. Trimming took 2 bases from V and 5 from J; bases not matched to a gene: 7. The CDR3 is CASSLLSGGRDNEQFF. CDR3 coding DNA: TGTGCCAGCAGCTTACTCAGTGGCGGGAGGGACAATGAGCAGTTCTTC.

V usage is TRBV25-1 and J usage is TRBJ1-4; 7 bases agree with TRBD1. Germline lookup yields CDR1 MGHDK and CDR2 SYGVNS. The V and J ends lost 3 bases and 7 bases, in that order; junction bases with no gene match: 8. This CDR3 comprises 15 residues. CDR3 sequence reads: CASSDLGQAGEKLFF. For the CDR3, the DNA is TGTGCCAGCAGTGACCTAGGACAGGCAGGTGAAAAACTGTTTTTT.

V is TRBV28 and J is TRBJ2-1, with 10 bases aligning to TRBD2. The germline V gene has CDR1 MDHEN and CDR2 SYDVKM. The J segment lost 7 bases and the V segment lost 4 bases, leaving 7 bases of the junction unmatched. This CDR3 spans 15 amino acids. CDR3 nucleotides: TGTGCCAGCAGTTCCACGGGACTAGCGAGGAATGAGCAGTTCTTC. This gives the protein CASSSTGLARNEQFF. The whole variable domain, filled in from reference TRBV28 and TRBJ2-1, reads DVKVTQSSRYLVKRTGEKVFLECVQDMDHENMFWYRQDPGLGLRLIYFSYDVKMKEKGDIPEGYSVSREKKERFSLILESASTNQTSMYLCASSSTGLARNEQFFGPGTRLTVL.

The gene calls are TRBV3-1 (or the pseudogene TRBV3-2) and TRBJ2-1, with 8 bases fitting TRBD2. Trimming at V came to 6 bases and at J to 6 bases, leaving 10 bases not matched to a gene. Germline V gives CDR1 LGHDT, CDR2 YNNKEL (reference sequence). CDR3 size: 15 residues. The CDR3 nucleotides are TGTGCCAGCAGTCGTTGGCGGGAGGTCTTCAATGAGCAGTTCTTC. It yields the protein CASSRWREVFNEQFF.

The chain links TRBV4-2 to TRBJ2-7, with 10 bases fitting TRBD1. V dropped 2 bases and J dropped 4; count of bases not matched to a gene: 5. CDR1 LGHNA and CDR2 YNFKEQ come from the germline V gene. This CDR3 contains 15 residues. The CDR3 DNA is TGTGCCAGCAGCCAATTACCGGGACAGGGGTACGAGCAGTACTTC. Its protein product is CASSQLPGQGYEQYF.

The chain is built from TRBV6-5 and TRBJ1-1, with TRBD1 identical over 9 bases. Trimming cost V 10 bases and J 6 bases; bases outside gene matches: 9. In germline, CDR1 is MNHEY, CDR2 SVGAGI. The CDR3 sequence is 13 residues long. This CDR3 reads CATQGAALAEAFF. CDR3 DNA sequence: TGTGCCACACAGGGGGCGGCATTGGCTGAAGCTTTCTTT.